Here is one T cell receptor (beta chain) with its context. The antigen is unknown. There are 16 residues in the CDR3. The V end was cut by 4 bases, the J end by 0 bases, with 13 bases between. Germline values: CDR1 SGDLS, CDR2 YYNGEE. During its preparation, the TCRbeta library received unique molecular identifiers. MiXCR, run by TCRdb on the PCR reads, gives a single entry per CDR3 protein. Found here are approximately 520,000 distinct CDR3 sequences, roughly 10% of them singletons; the top ten hold less than 15%. This sample was taken from a study of T-cell reconstitution after alpha-beta-depleted transplantation in children. Findings and limits, study-wide: From newly produced T cells came most of the T-cell counts and diversity one year after transplant.

Sequencing was performed on PBMCs, mostly from graft donor cells, taken 180 days after TCRalphabeta/CD19-depleted stem cell transplant. The receptor comes from a female patient between 2 and 15 years old who had a stem cell transplant for aplastic anemia, so the T cells may come from the graft donor. The V call is TRBV9, the J call TRBJ1-4; D is perhaps TRBD1 (5 bases). The DNA for the CDR3 is TGTGCCAGCAGCTCGGGACGGCCCTCAACTAATGAAAAACTGTTTTTT. Its translation: CASSSGRPSTNEKLFF.